The 3 T cell receptor beta chains below all came from one sample that was sequenced in a study of cytomegalovirus exposure and HLA in healthy donors. TCRdb's table, derived via immunoSEQ multiplex PCR, lists solely in-frame clones and lacks some. The data hold some 72,000 clones, with almost 97% observed a single time. Sequencing was carried out using PBMCs. These receptors originate from a man aged 18 to 29 in good health and CMV-seropositive.

This chain connects TRBV2 to TRBJ2-7; 10 nucleotides agree with TRBD2. Looked up from germline, CDR1 is SNHLY and CDR2 is FYNNEI. CDR3 size: 14 residues. V lost 6 bases and J lost 5; bases outside the gene matches: 7. The CDR3 bases are TGTGCCAGCAGAACCGGGACTAGCGACCACGAGCAGTACTTC. This sequence encodes CASRTGTSDHEQYF.

The chain uses TRBV7-8 and TRBJ2-1, with 9 bases fitting TRBD1. This CDR3 contains 13 residues. J gave up 8 bases and V 2 bases, and 1 base lay outside the gene matches. The germline CDR1 and CDR2 sequences are SGHVS and FQNEAQ. The CDR3 DNA follows: TGTGCCAGCAGCTTAACAGGGGGCTATGAGCAGTTCTTC. This sequence encodes CASSLTGGYEQFF.

The gene calls are TRBV7-6 and TRBJ2-5, with 7 bases that match TRBD2. The CDR3 loop spans 16 amino acids. Germline-derived CDR1 and CDR2 are SGHVS and FNYEAQ. The V segment lost 2 bases and the J segment 4 bases; nucleotides outside the gene matches: 10. In DNA form, the CDR3 reads TGTGCCAGCAGCTTAAACGGGGAGGGCCTTGTAGAGACCCAGTACTTC. Translating it yields CASSLNGEGLVETQYF.